These T cell receptor beta chains were read from a single sample in a study of T cell responses to AZD1222 COVID-19 vaccine. Generated by immunoSEQ multiplex PCR, the TCRdb table keeps only in-frame clones and is missing some. Among 150,000 to 200,000 clones, 85% to 95% were seen once, and the ten largest hold under 2%. The sample consisted of peripheral blood, taken 28 days after the second AZD1222 dose. These receptors were obtained from an adult who received the AZD1222 COVID-19 vaccine. The CDR3 runs from the conserved cysteine through the conserved F or W. Each record gives: J gene, V gene, D gene, clone size, CDR3 protein, CDR3 DNA. D genes are given only for firm matches. Size values are once, few and many counts, or a class for expanded clones, and some rows have none.

j_call: TRBJ2-1
v_call: TRBV11-2
d_call: TRBD1
clone_size: .
cdr3_aa: CASSRGGQSSYNEQFF
cdr3_nt: TGTGCCAGCAGCCGAGGGGGACAGAGCTCCTACAATGAGCAGTTCTTC

j_call: TRBJ2-1
v_call: TRBV4-1
d_call: .
clone_size: few
cdr3_aa: CASSHINEQFF
cdr3_nt: TGCGCCAGCAGCCATATCAATGAGCAGTTCTTC

j_call: TRBJ2-3
v_call: TRBV29-1
d_call: .
clone_size: .
cdr3_aa: CSVEIWGGSTDTQYF
cdr3_nt: TGCAGCGTTGAAATTTGGGGCGGCAGCACAGATACGCAGTATTTT

j_call: TRBJ1-5
v_call: TRBV28
d_call: .
clone_size: .
cdr3_aa: CASNQGPGVNQPQHF
cdr3_nt: TGTGCCAGCAACCAGGGTCCTGGGGTAAATCAGCCCCAGCATTTT

j_call: TRBJ1-5
v_call: TRBV6-6
d_call: TRBD1
clone_size: .
cdr3_aa: CASRPGQGRPAEPQHF
cdr3_nt: TGTGCCAGCAGGCCGGGACAGGGGCGCCCGGCGGAGCCCCAGCATTTT

j_call: TRBJ1-2
v_call: TRBV6-5
d_call: .
clone_size: .
cdr3_aa: CASSYNGAANYGYTF
cdr3_nt: TGTGCCAGCAGTTACAACGGCGCCGCTAACTATGGCTACACCTTC

j_call: TRBJ1-1
v_call: TRBV5-1
d_call: .
clone_size: .
cdr3_aa: CASSLQGEGTEAFF
cdr3_nt: TGCGCCAGCAGCTTGCAGGGTGAGGGCACTGAAGCTTTCTTT

j_call: TRBJ1-6
v_call: TRBV19
d_call: .
clone_size: .
cdr3_aa: CATRSGVHINSPLHF
cdr3_nt: TGTGCCACCCGCAGCGGAGTACACATTAATTCACCCCTCCACTTT

j_call: TRBJ1-5
v_call: TRBV25-1
d_call: .
clone_size: .
cdr3_aa: CASSDAGTYQPQHF
cdr3_nt: TGTGCCAGCAGTGATGCAGGGACATACCAGCCCCAGCATTTT

j_call: TRBJ1-6
v_call: TRBV19
d_call: .
clone_size: few
cdr3_aa: CASSIRQEGNSPLHF
cdr3_nt: TGTGCCAGTAGTATCCGACAGGAAGGCAATTCACCCCTCCACTTT